Following are 12 T cell receptor beta chains from one sample sequenced in a study of T cell responses to AZD1222 COVID-19 vaccine. The data were produced by immunoSEQ multiplex PCR, yet TCRdb's version contains in-frame clones alone and is incomplete. The sample contains some 150,000 clones, 91% of which appear only once. The sample in question was peripheral blood, obtained on day 0 of AZD1222 vaccination. These receptors all stem from an adult in good health.

This clone was recorded only once. The chain couples TRBV5-4 to TRBJ2-3, with TRBD2 as a possible D gene (5 bases). The CDR3 runs 15 residues. Germline values: CDR1 SGHNT, CDR2 YYREEE (reference sequence). V shed 0 bases and J shed 0 bases, with 8 bases lying between them. CDR3 residues: CASSLDQRSTDTQYF. In DNA form, the CDR3 reads TGTGCCAGCAGCTTGGATCAGCGGAGCACAGATACGCAGTATTTT.

V gene TRBV11-2 combines with J gene TRBJ2-7; 9 bases agree with TRBD1. The CDR3 runs 16 residues. V shed 5 bases and J 4 bases; nucleotides not matched to a gene: 12. Germline V gives CDR1 SGHAT, CDR2 FQNNGV. CDR3 protein: CASSPLARTGVYEQYF. The CDR3 region has the DNA TGTGCCAGCAGCCCCTTAGCACGGACAGGGGTATACGAGCAGTACTTC.

This clone was recorded only once. The chain combines TRBV4-1 with TRBJ1-1; 8 bases match TRBD1. The germline gives CDR1 MGHRA, CDR2 YSYEKL. The CDR3 has 14 amino acids. V shed 1 base and J 7 bases; nucleotides not matched to a gene: 5. For the CDR3, the DNA is TGCGCCAGCAGCCAAGCAGGGGGCTCGGGTGAAGCTTTCTTT. It codes for CASSQAGGSGEAFF.

This sequence joins TRBV28 and TRBJ1-5; no clear D gene. Trimming left V 4 bases short and J 3 bases short, with 7 bases between. This CDR3 contains 13 residues. CDR1 is MDHEN and CDR2 is SYDVKM in the germline V gene. The CDR3 nucleotides are TGTGCCAGCAGTTCCCCGTACAATCAGCCCCAGCATTTT. Translated: CASSSPYNQPQHF.

The V and J genes are TRBV11-2 and TRBJ2-1; D is ambiguous. CDR1 is SGHAT and CDR2 is FQNNGV in the germline V gene. CDR3 length equals 13 residues. V was shortened by 5 bases and J by 0 bases, with 5 bases between the two germline ends. The CDR3 spells CASSRDSYNEQFF. CDR3 sequence (DNA): TGTGCCAGCAGCCGAGACTCCTACAATGAGCAGTTCTTC.

The chain couples TRBV27 to TRBJ2-5; the D gene is possibly TRBD1 (6 bases). V lost 5 bases, J lost 1 base, and 11 bases lay in between. CDR1 MNHEY and CDR2 SMNVEV come from the germline V gene (reference sequence). The CDR3 contains 14 residues. The CDR3 protein is CASSARGPQETQYF. The DNA of the CDR3 is TGTGCCAGCAGTGCCAGGGGTCCCCAAGAGACCCAGTACTTC.

CDR3 DNA: TGTGCCAGCAGGTCTTCTAAATACGAGCAGTACTTC. Its translation: CASRSSKYEQYF. V is TRBV28 and J is TRBJ2-7; D gene unclear. Per the germline V gene, CDR1 is MDHEN and CDR2 is SYDVKM. V shed 6 bases and J shed 4 bases, with 10 bases lying between them. CDR3 length: 12 amino acids.

This clone has just a few counts. The chain combines TRBV2 with TRBJ1-2, with D possibly matching TRBD1 (5 bases). The CDR3 has 17 residues. Trimming removed 3 bases from V and 3 bases from J, with 20 bases in between. CDR1 and CDR2 from the germline V gene are SNHLY and FYNNEI. DNA of the CDR3: TGTGCCAGCAGTGAGGGTATTTTTAGGGGCATGGACTATGGCTACACCTTC. Translation gives CASSEGIFRGMDYGYTF.

The chain uses TRBV5-1 and TRBJ2-3, with D possibly being TRBD1 or TRBD2 (5 bases each). The CDR3 spans 12 residues. Trimming shortened V by 8 bases and J by 6 bases, and 13 bases separated the two germline ends. Germline V CDR1 and CDR2: SGHRS, YFSETQ. The CDR3 region is CASHGGVDTQYF. The CDR3 DNA follows: TGCGCCAGTCATGGGGGAGTGGATACGCAGTATTTT. Full variable domain (outside the CDR3, taken from reference TRBV5-1 and TRBJ2-3): KAGVTQTPRYLIKTRGQQVTLSCSPISGHRSVSWYQQTPGQGLQFLFEYFSETQRNKGNFPGRFSGRQFSNSRSEMNVSTLELGDSALYLCASHGGVDTQYFGPGTRLTVL.

The rearrangement joins TRBV5-6 to TRBJ2-7; the D call may be TRBD1 or TRBD2 (5 bases each). V shed 0 bases and J shed 5 bases, with 6 bases lying between them. The length of the CDR3 is 12 residues. Germline CDR1 is SGHDT and CDR2 is YYEEEE. In DNA form, the CDR3 reads TGTGCCAGCAGCTTGGTGGGGGACGAGCAGTACTTC. Protein product: CASSLVGDEQYF.

V and J are TRBV28 and TRBJ1-5; 7 bases are a match to TRBD1. From germline, CDR1 is MDHEN and CDR2 SYDVKM. V shed 10 bases and J 1 base; nucleotides not matched to a gene: 10. The CDR3 sequence is 15 residues long. The CDR3 reads CATQDPRGSNQPQHF. The CDR3 nucleotides are TGTGCCACCCAAGATCCCAGGGGGAGCAATCAGCCCCAGCATTTT. Full variable domain (missing parts from reference TRBV28 and TRBJ1-5): DVKVTQSSRYLVKRTGEKVFLECVQDMDHENMFWYRQDPGLGLRLIYFSYDVKMKEKGDIPEGYSVSREKKERFSLILESASTNQTSMYLCATQDPRGSNQPQHFGDGTRLSIL.

J is TRBJ2-6 and V is TRBV7-2; D not resolved. Germline CDR1 reads SGHTA; CDR2 reads FQGNSA. The V end lost 4 bases, the J end lost 1 base, and 20 bases lay between the germline ends. The CDR3 totals 19 residues. The CDR3: CASSYLLGGSVSGANVLTF. The DNA of the CDR3 is TGTGCCAGCAGCTACTTGCTGGGCGGTTCCGTATCTGGGGCCAACGTCCTGACTTTC.